These 3 T cell receptor beta chains originate from one sample sequenced in a study of patients and donors after allogeneic stem cell transplantation. TCRdb reprocessed the RT-PCR reads with MiXCR, giving one entry per CDR3 protein. The table shows around 9,900 distinct CDR3 sequences, with approximately 6.3% occurring only once. The specimen sequenced was blood, either unsorted or a sorted T cell fraction (not recorded which). The receptors here all came from a human donor who was either an allogeneic HSCT recipient or a stem cell or donor lymphocyte infusion donor (not recorded which). It is not recorded whose cells these are; they may come from a transplant donor.

This clonotype showed up many times. This rearrangement joins TRBV18 to TRBJ1-1; D not resolved. V lost 1 base and J 0 bases, leaving 9 bases between the germline ends. Per the germline V gene, CDR1 is KGHSH and CDR2 is LQKENI. The CDR3 runs to 15 residues. This CDR3 is CASSPRSGLNTEAFF. The CDR3, as DNA: TGTGCCAGCTCACCACGTTCCGGTCTGAACACTGAAGCTTTCTTT.

This clonotype has a count of ten or more. The V call is TRBV20-1, the J call TRBJ1-5; D remains ambiguous. This CDR3 contains 15 residues. With 1 base removed from V and 1 base from J, the gap between germline ends came to 11 bases. Germline V gene data show CDR1 as DFQATT and CDR2 as SNEGSKA (reference sequence). The chain's CDR3 is CSARAVGRSNQPQHF. The CDR3 bases are TGCAGTGCTAGAGCAGTTGGCAGAAGCAATCAGCCCCAGCATTTT.

This clonotype was detected many times. V and J are TRBV6-2 or TRBV6-3 and TRBJ1-5, with no clear D. From germline, CDR1 is MNHEY and CDR2 SVGEGT. The V end lost 5 bases, the J end lost 6 bases, and 8 bases lay between the germline ends. The CDR3 covers 12 residues. CDR3 region: CASSRVSQPQHF. DNA for the CDR3: TGTGCCAGCAGTCGCGTGAGTCAGCCCCAGCATTTT.